Listed below are T cell receptor beta chains from one sample, sequenced in a study of cytomegalovirus exposure and HLA in healthy donors. Method: immunoSEQ multiplex PCR; TCRdb's copy keeps in-frame clones and lacks some. The sample yields about 150,000 clones, around 79% seen once. Sample: PBMCs. The receptors come from a male donor in good health and CMV-seronegative. CDR3s include the opening cysteine and the closing phenylalanine or tryptophan. A D gene is named only where the DNA matches it firmly. Only part of the rows carry a size: once, few, many, or a class if the clone is expanded.

J gene: TRBJ2-7
clone size: .
V gene: TRBV18
D gene: TRBD1
CDR3 DNA: TGTGCCAGCTCACGACAGGGGGCCCTGACCTACGAGCAGTACTTC
CDR3 protein: CASSRQGALTYEQYF

J gene: TRBJ2-1
clone size: .
V gene: TRBV18
D gene: .
CDR3 DNA: TGTGCCAGCTCACCGGGGGTGTCGGGCGGGAACTACAATGAGCAGTTCTTC
CDR3 protein: CASSPGVSGGNYNEQFF

J gene: TRBJ2-1
clone size: .
V gene: TRBV6-5
D gene: .
CDR3 DNA: TGTGCCAGCAGTCAGGGGTATGAGCAGTTCTTC
CDR3 protein: CASSQGYEQFF

J gene: TRBJ2-5
clone size: .
V gene: TRBV6-5
D gene: .
CDR3 DNA: TGTGCCAGCAGTCACGGGGGGACACCAAAAGAGACCCAGTACTTC
CDR3 protein: CASSHGGTPKETQYF

J gene: TRBJ2-3
clone size: .
V gene: TRBV7-9
D gene: TRBD2
CDR3 DNA: TGTTCCAGCAGCTTACGGCTGGCGGGGGTAACAGATACGCAGTATTTT
CDR3 protein: CSSSLRLAGVTDTQYF

J gene: TRBJ1-5
clone size: .
V gene: TRBV30
D gene: TRBD1
CDR3 DNA: TGTGCCTGGAGTACCAGTAAGGGGGCGAGAAATCAGCCCCAGCATTTT
CDR3 protein: CAWSTSKGARNQPQHF

J gene: TRBJ2-5
clone size: .
V gene: TRBV7-3
D gene: .
CDR3 DNA: TGTGCCAGCAGCTTAGGGCCAAAAGAGACCCAGTACTTC
CDR3 protein: CASSLGPKETQYF

J gene: TRBJ1-2
clone size: .
V gene: TRBV5-6
D gene: TRBD1
CDR3 DNA: TGTGCCAGCAGCCCCGGGACAGGGGAAGGCTATGGCTACACCTTC
CDR3 protein: CASSPGTGEGYGYTF

J gene: TRBJ2-3
clone size: .
V gene: TRBV5-5
D gene: TRBD2
CDR3 DNA: TGTGCCAGCAGCTTGGGGGGGGAGGGCTCGGATACGCAGTATTTT
CDR3 protein: CASSLGGEGSDTQYF

J gene: TRBJ1-1
clone size: .
V gene: TRBV30
D gene: .
CDR3 DNA: TGTGCCCCTCGGGGGGTGACTTTCTTT
CDR3 protein: CAPRGVTFF

J gene: TRBJ1-3
clone size: .
V gene: TRBV11-1
D gene: .
CDR3 DNA: TGTGCCAGCAGCCGCTCCCAGGCCAACTCTGGAAACACCATATATTTT
CDR3 protein: CASSRSQANSGNTIYF

J gene: TRBJ2-2
clone size: .
V gene: TRBV2
D gene: TRBD1
CDR3 DNA: TGTGCCAGCAGCCTAGGGGGCGCGACCGGGGAGCTGTTTTTT
CDR3 protein: CASSLGGATGELFF

J gene: TRBJ2-2
clone size: .
V gene: TRBV9
D gene: .
CDR3 DNA: TGTGCCAGCAGTGGATCGGACAGGAACACCGGGGAGCTGTTTTTT
CDR3 protein: CASSGSDRNTGELFF

J gene: TRBJ1-2
clone size: .
V gene: TRBV7-9
D gene: .
CDR3 DNA: TGTTCCGGCAGCATAGAAGACAGGGGCTACACCTTC
CDR3 protein: CSGSIEDRGYTF

J gene: TRBJ2-1
clone size: .
V gene: TRBV11-3
D gene: TRBD2
CDR3 DNA: TGTGCCAGCAGCTTAGGGGTGGGACTAGCGGAATACAATGAGCAGTTCTTC
CDR3 protein: CASSLGVGLAEYNEQFF

J gene: TRBJ2-2
clone size: .
V gene: TRBV7-9
D gene: TRBD1
CDR3 DNA: TGTTCCAGCAGGGAGACCGGGACAGGTTACACCGGGGAGCTGTTTTTT
CDR3 protein: CSSRETGTGYTGELFF

J gene: TRBJ2-1
clone size: few
V gene: TRBV18
D gene: TRBD2
CDR3 DNA: TGTGCCAGCTCACCACGGACTAGCGGGGACGCTGAGCAGTTCTTC
CDR3 protein: CASSPRTSGDAEQFF

J gene: TRBJ1-1
clone size: .
V gene: TRBV10-3
D gene: .
CDR3 DNA: TGTGCCATCAGTGTACAGGGGAACACTGAAGCTTTCTTT
CDR3 protein: CAISVQGNTEAFF

J gene: TRBJ2-5
clone size: .
V gene: TRBV6-5
D gene: .
CDR3 DNA: TGTGCCAGCAGTTACCCGGGTCGGTCAGAGACCCAGTACTTC
CDR3 protein: CASSYPGRSETQYF

J gene: TRBJ1-6
clone size: once
V gene: TRBV10-3
D gene: .
CDR3 DNA: TGTGCCCTCCGGACAGATAGGGATTCACCCCTCCACTTT
CDR3 protein: CALRTDRDSPLHF

J gene: TRBJ1-1
clone size: .
V gene: TRBV30
D gene: TRBD1
CDR3 DNA: TGTGCCTGGAGGCCGACCACAGGGGGCAAGGGCACTGAAGCTTTCTTT
CDR3 protein: CAWRPTTGGKGTEAFF

J gene: TRBJ1-2
clone size: .
V gene: TRBV30
D gene: .
CDR3 DNA: TGTGCCTGGAGCCCGGTGGGCAACTATGGCTACACCTTC
CDR3 protein: CAWSPVGNYGYTF

J gene: TRBJ1-5
clone size: .
V gene: TRBV27
D gene: .
CDR3 DNA: TGTGCCAGCACCGCCAGGGATATTGGCAATCAGCCCCAGCATTTT
CDR3 protein: CASTARDIGNQPQHF

J gene: TRBJ2-2
clone size: once
V gene: TRBV27
D gene: .
CDR3 DNA: TGTGCCAGCAAATACAGGATCGGCGGGGAGCTGTTTTTT
CDR3 protein: CASKYRIGGELFF

J gene: TRBJ2-1
clone size: .
V gene: TRBV27
D gene: .
CDR3 DNA: TGTGCCAGCAGTTTTGGGGGGGCAGTAGGCTACAATGAGCAGTTCTTC
CDR3 protein: CASSFGGAVGYNEQFF

J gene: TRBJ2-3
clone size: once
V gene: TRBV10-3
D gene: .
CDR3 DNA: TGTGCCATCAGTGAGAGCGGGTGGGCAGATACGCAGTATTTT
CDR3 protein: CAISESGWADTQYF

J gene: TRBJ2-7
clone size: .
V gene: TRBV2
D gene: .
CDR3 DNA: TGTGCCAGCAGTGGTGAGTTGGGGAGCTCCTACGAGCAGTACTTC
CDR3 protein: CASSGELGSSYEQYF

J gene: TRBJ2-3
clone size: .
V gene: TRBV4-2
D gene: TRBD2
CDR3 DNA: TGTGCCAGCAGCCTTCAGCGGGAGGGCCGATCAGATACGCAGTATTTT
CDR3 protein: CASSLQREGRSDTQYF

J gene: TRBJ1-1
clone size: once
V gene: TRBV6-5
D gene: .
CDR3 DNA: TGTGCCAGCAGTTACAGGGACGGGGGCACTGAAGCTTTCTTT
CDR3 protein: CASSYRDGGTEAFF

J gene: TRBJ2-2
clone size: .
V gene: TRBV6-1
D gene: .
CDR3 DNA: TGTGCCACCACGCGGAGGGTAGAGACCGGGGAGCTGTTTTTT
CDR3 protein: CATTRRVETGELFF

J gene: TRBJ2-3
clone size: once
V gene: TRBV5-4
D gene: TRBD2
CDR3 DNA: TGTGCCAGCAGCGAACGACTAGCGGGGGGGGTAGATACGCAGTATTTT
CDR3 protein: CASSERLAGGVDTQYF